Given below is one T cell receptor (beta chain) in context. Sequencing used immunoSEQ multiplex PCR; TCRdb keeps in-frame clones, though not all of them. The sample shows about 79,000 clones, roughly 94% of them seen only once. This record comes from a study of OX40 agonist ivuxolimab in advanced cancers. Germline assignment: CDR1 MNHNY and CDR2 SVGAGI (reference sequence). The CDR3 contains 14 residues. J was trimmed by 9 bases and V by 6 bases; bases with no gene match: 6. The sequence was collected from an adult with an advanced solid tumor such as melanoma, head and neck, liver or kidney cancer. The gene calls are TRBV6-6 and TRBJ1-6, with TRBD1 matching 9 bases. The material sequenced was CD4+ or CD8+ T cells sorted from blood, taken in a trial of the OX40 agonist ivuxolimab. CDR3 in DNA: TGTGCCAGCAGCAGGACAGGGGAGGGTTCACCCCTCCACTTT. It specifies CASSRTGEGSPLHF.